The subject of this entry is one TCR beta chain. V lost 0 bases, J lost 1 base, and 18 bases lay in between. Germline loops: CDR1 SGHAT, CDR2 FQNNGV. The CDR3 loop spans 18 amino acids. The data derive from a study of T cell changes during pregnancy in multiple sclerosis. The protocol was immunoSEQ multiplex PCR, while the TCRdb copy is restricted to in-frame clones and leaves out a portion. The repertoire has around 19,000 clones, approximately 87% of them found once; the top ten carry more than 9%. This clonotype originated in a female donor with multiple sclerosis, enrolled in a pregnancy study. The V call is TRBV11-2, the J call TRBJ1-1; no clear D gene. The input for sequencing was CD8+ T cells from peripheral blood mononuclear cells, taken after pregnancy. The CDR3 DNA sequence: TGTGCCAGCAGCTTAGATCTGGGAGGGCCAGGCGGGAACACTGAAGCTTTCTTT. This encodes CASSLDLGGPGGNTEAFF.